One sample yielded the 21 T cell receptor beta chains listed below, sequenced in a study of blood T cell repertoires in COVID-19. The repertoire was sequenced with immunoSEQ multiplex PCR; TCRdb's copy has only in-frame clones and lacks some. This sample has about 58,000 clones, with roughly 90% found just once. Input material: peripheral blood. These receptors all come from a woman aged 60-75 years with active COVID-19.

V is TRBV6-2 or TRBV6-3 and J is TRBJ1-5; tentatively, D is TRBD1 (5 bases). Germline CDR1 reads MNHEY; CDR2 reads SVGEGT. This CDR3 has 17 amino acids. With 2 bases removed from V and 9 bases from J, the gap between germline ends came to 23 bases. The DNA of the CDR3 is TGTGCCAGCAGTTACGGGGGGGAGTGGACGGGATCAGGGCCCCAGCATTTT. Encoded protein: CASSYGGEWTGSGPQHF.

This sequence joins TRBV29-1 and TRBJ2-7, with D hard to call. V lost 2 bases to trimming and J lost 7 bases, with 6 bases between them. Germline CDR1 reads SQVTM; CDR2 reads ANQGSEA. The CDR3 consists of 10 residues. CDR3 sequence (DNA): TGCAGCGTTGAAACCGGGGAGCAGTACTTC. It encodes CSVETGEQYF.

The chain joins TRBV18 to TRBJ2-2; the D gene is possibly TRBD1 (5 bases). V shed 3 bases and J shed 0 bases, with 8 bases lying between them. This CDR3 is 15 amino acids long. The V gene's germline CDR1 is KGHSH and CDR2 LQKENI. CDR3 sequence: CASSPGQTNTGELFF. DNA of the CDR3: TGTGCCAGCTCACCCGGACAAACGAACACCGGGGAGCTGTTTTTT.

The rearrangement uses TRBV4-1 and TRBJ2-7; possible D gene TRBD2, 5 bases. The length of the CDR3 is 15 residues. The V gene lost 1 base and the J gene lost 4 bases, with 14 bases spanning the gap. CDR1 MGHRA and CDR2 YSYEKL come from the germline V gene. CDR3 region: CASSQAGSWGYEQYF. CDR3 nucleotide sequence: TGCGCCAGCAGCCAAGCGGGGTCGTGGGGATACGAGCAGTACTTC.

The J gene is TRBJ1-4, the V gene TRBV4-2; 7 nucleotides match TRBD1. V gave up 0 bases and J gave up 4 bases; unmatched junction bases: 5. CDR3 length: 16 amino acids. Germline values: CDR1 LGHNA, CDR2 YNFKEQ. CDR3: CASSQEGGVGNEKLFF. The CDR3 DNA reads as TGTGCCAGCAGCCAAGAAGGGGGCGTCGGTAATGAAAAACTGTTTTTT.

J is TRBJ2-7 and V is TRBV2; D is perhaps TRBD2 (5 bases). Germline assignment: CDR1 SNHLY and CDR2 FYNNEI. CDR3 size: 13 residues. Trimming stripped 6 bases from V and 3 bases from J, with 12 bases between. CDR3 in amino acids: CASRRTHLYEQYF. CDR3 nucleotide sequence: TGTGCCAGCAGAAGGACTCATCTCTACGAGCAGTACTTC.

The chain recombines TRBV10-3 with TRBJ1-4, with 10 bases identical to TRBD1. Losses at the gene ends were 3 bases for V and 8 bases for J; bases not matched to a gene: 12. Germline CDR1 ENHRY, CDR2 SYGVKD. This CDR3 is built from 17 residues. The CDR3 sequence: CAISEYDRGRAEEKLFF. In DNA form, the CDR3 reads TGTGCCATCAGTGAATACGACAGGGGGCGCGCGGAGGAAAAACTGTTTTTT.

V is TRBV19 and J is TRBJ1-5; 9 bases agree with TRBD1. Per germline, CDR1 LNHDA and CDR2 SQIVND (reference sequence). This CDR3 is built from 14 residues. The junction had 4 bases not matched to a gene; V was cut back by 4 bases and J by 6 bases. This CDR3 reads CASSRGQGTQPQHF. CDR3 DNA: TGTGCCAGTAGTAGAGGACAGGGGACTCAGCCCCAGCATTTT.

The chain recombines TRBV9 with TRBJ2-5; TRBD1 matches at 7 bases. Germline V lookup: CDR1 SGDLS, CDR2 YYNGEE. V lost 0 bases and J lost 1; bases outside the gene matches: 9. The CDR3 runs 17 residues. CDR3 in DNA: TGTGCCAGCAGCGTAGCGGGACAGTTTTCGGGCCAAGAGACCCAGTACTTC. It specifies CASSVAGQFSGQETQYF.

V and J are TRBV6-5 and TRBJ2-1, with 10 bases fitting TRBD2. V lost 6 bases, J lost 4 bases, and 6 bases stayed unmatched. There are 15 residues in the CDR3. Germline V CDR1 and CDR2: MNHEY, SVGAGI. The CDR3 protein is CASRASGGPYNEQFF. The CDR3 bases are TGTGCCAGCAGGGCTAGCGGGGGCCCTTACAATGAGCAGTTCTTC.

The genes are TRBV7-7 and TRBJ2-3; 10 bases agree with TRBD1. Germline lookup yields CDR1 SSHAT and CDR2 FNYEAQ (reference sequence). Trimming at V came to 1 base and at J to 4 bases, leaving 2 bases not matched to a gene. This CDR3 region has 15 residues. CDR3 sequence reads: CASSLGGTGADTQYF. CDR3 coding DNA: TGTGCCAGCAGCTTAGGGGGGACAGGGGCAGATACGCAGTATTTT.

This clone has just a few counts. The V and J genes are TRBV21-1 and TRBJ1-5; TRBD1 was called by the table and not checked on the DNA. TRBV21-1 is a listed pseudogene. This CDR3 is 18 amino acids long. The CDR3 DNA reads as TGTGCCAGCAGCGGAACAGGGGGTAGAGTTGCGAGCAATCAGCCCCAGCATTTT. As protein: CASSGTGGRVASNQPQHF.

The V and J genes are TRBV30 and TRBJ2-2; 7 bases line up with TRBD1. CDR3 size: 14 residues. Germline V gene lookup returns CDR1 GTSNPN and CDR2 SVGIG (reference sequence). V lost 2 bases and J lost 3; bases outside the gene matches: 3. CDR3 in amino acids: CAWSPTGHTGELFF. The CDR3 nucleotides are TGTGCCTGGAGTCCGACAGGGCACACCGGGGAGCTGTTTTTT.

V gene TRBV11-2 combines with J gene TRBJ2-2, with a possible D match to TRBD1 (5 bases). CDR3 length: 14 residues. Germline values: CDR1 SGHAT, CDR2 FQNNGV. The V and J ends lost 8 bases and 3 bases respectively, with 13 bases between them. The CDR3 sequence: CASPPRQYTGELFF. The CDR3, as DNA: TGTGCCAGCCCTCCCCGACAGTACACCGGGGAGCTGTTTTTT.

The CDR3 sequence is CASSFRGHPATNEKLFF. The CDR3 DNA is TGTGCCAGCAGTTTTAGAGGACACCCAGCAACTAATGAAAAACTGTTTTTT. This chain links TRBV27 with TRBJ1-4; D is perhaps TRBD1 (5 bases). CDR1 is MNHEY and CDR2 is SMNVEV in the germline V gene (reference sequence). V gave up 3 bases and J gave up 0 bases, with 14 bases separating them. The CDR3 length is 17 residues.

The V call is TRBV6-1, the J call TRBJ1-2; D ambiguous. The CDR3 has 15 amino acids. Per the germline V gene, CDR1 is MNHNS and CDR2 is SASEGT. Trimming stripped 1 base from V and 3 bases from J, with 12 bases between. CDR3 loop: CASSEGRGSDYGYTF. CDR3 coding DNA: TGTGCCAGCAGTGAAGGAAGAGGTTCTGACTATGGCTACACCTTC.

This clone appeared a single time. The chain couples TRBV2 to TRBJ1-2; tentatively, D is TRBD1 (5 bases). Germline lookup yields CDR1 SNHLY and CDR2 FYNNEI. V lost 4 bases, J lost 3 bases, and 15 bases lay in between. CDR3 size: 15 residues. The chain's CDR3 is CASSAQRGTDYGYTF. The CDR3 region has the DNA TGTGCCAGCAGTGCGCAGCGAGGGACTGACTATGGCTACACCTTC. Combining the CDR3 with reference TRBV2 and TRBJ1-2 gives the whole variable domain EPEVTQTPSHQVTQMGQEVILRCVPISNHLYFYWYRQILGQKVEFLVSFYNNEISEKSEIFDDQFSVERPDGSNFTLKIRSTKLEDSAMYFCASSAQRGTDYGYTFGSGTRLTVV.

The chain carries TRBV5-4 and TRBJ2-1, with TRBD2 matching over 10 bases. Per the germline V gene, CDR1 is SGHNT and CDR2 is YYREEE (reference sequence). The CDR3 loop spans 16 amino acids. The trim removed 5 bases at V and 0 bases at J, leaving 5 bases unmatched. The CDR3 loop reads CASSSSGGASYNEQFF. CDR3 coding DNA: TGTGCCAGCAGTTCAAGCGGGGGGGCCTCCTACAATGAGCAGTTCTTC.

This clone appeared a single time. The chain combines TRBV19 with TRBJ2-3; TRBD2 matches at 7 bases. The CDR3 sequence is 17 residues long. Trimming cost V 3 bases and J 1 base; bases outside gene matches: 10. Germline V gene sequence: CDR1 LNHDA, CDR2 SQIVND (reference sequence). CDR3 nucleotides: TGTGCCAGTAGTATCTTGGGAGGGGTAGACGGCACAGATACGCAGTATTTT. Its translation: CASSILGGVDGTDTQYF.

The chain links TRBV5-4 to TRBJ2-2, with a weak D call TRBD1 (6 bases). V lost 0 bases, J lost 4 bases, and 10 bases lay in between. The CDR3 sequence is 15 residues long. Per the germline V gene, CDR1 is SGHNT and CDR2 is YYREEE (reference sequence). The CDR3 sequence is CASSLDRAATGELFF. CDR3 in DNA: TGTGCCAGCAGCTTGGACAGGGCGGCCACCGGGGAGCTGTTTTTT. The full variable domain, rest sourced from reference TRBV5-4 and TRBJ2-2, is ETGVTQSPTHLIKTRGQQVTLRCSSQSGHNTVSWYQQALGQGPQFIFQYYREEENGRGNFPPRFSGLQFPNYSSELNVNALELDDSALYLCASSLDRAATGELFFGEGSRLTVL.

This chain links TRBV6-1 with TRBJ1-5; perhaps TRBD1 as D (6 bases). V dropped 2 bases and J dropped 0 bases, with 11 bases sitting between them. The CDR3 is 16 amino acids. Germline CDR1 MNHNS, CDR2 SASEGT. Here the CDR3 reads CASSELGTNSNQPQHF. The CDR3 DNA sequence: TGTGCCAGCAGTGAATTGGGGACAAATAGCAATCAGCCCCAGCATTTT.